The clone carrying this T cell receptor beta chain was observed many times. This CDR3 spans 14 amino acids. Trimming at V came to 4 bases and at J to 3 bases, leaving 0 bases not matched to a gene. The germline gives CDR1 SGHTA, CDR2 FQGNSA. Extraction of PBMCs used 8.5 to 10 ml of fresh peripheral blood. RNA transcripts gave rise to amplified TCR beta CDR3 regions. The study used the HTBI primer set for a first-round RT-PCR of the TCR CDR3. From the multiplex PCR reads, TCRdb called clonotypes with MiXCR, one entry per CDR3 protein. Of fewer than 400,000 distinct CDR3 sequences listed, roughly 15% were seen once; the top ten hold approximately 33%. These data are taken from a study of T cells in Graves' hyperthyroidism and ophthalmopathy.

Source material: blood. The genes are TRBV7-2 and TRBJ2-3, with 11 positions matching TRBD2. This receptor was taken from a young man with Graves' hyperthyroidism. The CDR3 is CASSSSGRTDTQYF. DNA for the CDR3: TGTGCCAGCAGCTCTAGCGGGAGGACAGATACGCAGTATTTT.